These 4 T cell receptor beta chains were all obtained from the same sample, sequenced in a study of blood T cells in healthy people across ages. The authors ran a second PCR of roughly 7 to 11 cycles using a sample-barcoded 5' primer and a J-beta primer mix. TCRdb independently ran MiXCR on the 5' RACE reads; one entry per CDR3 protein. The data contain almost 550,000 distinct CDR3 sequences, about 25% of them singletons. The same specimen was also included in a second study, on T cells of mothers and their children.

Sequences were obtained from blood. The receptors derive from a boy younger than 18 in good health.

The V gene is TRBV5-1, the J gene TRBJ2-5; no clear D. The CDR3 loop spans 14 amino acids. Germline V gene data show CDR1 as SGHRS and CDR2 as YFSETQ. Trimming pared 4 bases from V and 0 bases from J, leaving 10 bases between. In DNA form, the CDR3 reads TGCGCCAGCAGCCCTAGGACGAACCAAGAGACCCAGTACTTC. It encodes CASSPRTNQETQYF.

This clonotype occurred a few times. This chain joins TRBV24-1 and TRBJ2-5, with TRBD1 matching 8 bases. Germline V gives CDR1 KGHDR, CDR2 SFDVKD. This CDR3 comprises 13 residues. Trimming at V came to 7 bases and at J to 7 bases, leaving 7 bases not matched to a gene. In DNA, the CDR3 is TGTGCCACCAGAGGACAGGGCGAGGGGACCCAGTACTTC. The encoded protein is CATRGQGEGTQYF.

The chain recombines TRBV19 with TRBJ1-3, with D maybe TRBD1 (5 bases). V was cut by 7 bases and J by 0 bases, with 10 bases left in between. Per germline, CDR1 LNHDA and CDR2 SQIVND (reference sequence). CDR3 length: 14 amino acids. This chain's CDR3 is CASMQDISGNTIYF. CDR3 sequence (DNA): TGTGCCAGTATGCAGGACATCTCTGGAAACACCATATATTTT.

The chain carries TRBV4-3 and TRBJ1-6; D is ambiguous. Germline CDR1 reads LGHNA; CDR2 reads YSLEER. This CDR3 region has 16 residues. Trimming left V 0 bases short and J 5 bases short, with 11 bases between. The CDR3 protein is CASSQEEGRHNSPLHF. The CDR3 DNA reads TGCGCCAGCAGCCAAGAAGAGGGAAGGCATAATTCACCCCTCCACTTT.